Following are 2 T cell receptor beta chains from one sample sequenced in a study of vaccination effects on CD4 cells after COVID-19. Having been cultured for 10 days, the cells underwent CD4+ T cell isolation. Sequencing was performed with immunoSEQ multiplex PCR; in TCRdb, only in-frame clones are kept and a portion is missing. The repertoire holds 40,000 to 60,000 clones, with around four fifths as singletons. For these TCRs, the target antigens are not known. Source: CD4+ T cells from PBMCs cultured without peptide, taken before COVID-19 vaccination. The receptor set was obtained from a human donor who had a prior SARS-CoV-2 infection.

The rearrangement joins TRBV18 to TRBJ1-6; weak D call: TRBD1 (5 bases). Trimming stripped 4 bases from V and 1 base from J, with 14 bases between. Looked up from germline, CDR1 is KGHSH and CDR2 is LQKENI. There are 17 residues in the CDR3. This CDR3 is CASSLLGTASYNSPLHF. The CDR3 region has the DNA TGTGCCAGCTCACTGCTGGGGACTGCATCCTATAATTCACCCCTCCACTTT.

The chain uses TRBV19 and TRBJ2-5; TRBD1 aligns across 7 bases. After removal of 1 base from V and 5 bases from J, the junction contained 4 bases not matched to a gene. The CDR3 is 14 amino acids. Looked up from germline, CDR1 is LNHDA and CDR2 is SQIVND (reference sequence). CDR3 region: CASSIVGGAETQYF. DNA for the CDR3: TGTGCCAGTAGTATAGTAGGGGGCGCGGAGACCCAGTACTTC.